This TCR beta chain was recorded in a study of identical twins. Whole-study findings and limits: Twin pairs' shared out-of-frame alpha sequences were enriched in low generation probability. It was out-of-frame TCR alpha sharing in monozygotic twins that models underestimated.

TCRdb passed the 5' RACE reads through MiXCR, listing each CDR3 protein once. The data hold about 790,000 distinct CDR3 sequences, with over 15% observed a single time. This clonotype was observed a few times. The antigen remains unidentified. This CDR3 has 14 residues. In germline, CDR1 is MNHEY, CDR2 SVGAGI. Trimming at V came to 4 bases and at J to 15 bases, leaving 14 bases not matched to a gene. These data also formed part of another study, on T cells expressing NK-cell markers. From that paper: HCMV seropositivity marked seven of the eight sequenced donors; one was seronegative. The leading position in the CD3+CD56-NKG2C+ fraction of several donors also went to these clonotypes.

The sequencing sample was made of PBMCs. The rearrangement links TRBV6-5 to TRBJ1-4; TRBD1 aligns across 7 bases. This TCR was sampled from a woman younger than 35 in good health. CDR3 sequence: CASSSQGNLLSVFF. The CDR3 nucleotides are TGTGCCAGCAGTTCACAGGGGAATCTTCTTTCGGTGTTTTTT.